This TCR beta chain is drawn from a study of preoperative IRX-2 immunotherapy in early breast cancer. With 3 bases clipped from V and 5 bases from J, the junction kept 6 bases outside the gene matches. Germline CDR1 is SGHNT and CDR2 is YENEEA. The CDR3 has 15 residues. A single count supports this clone. Method: immunoSEQ multiplex PCR; TCRdb's copy keeps in-frame clones and lacks some. The data show under 25,000 clones, around four fifths seen once. Treatment of the sample: preoperative locoregional IRX-2 cytokine immunotherapy. Patients received preoperative, locoregional IRX-2 cytokine immunotherapy in a phase Ib study.

The sample here was lymph node tissue, taken after IRX-2 immunotherapy. J is TRBJ1-4 and V is TRBV11-3, with 7 bases matching TRBD1. This TCR was recovered from a human donor with breast cancer. CDR3 nucleotide sequence: TGTGCCAGCAGCTTGTATGCGACAGGGAATGAAAAACTGTTTTTT. Translating gives CASSLYATGNEKLFF.